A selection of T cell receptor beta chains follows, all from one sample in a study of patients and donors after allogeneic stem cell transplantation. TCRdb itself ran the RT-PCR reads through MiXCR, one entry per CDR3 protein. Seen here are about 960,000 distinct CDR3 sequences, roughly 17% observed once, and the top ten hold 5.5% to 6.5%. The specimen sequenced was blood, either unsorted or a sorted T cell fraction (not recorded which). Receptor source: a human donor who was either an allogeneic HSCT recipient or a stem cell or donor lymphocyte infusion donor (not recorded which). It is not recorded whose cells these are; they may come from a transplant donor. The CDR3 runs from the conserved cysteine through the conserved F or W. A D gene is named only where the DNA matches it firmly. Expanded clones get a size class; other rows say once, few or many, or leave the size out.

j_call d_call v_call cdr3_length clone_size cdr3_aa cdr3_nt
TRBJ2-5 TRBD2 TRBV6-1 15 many CASSLGTSGKETQYF TGTGCCAGCAGTCTAGGGACTAGCGGGAAAGAGACCCAGTACTTC
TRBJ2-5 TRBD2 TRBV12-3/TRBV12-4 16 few CASSLRALAGVETQYF TGTGCCAGCAGTTTAAGGGCACTAGCGGGAGTAGAGACCCAGTACTTC
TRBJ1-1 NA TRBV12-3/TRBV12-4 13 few CASSPSVGVTAFF TGTGCCAGCAGCCCCTCCGTGGGGGTAACAGCTTTCTTT
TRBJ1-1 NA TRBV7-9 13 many CASSQSQNTEAFF TGTGCCAGCAGCCAGAGCCAAAACACTGAAGCTTTCTTT
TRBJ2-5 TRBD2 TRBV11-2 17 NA CASSSTSGGFVQETQYF TGTGCCAGCAGCTCGACTAGCGGGGGGTTTGTTCAAGAGACCCAGTACTTC
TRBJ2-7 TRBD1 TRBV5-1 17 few CASSLPFALQGADEQYF TGCGCCAGCAGCTTGCCGTTCGCGTTACAGGGGGCAGACGAGCAGTACTTC
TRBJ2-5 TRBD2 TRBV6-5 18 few CASSYLKPGLGVLETQYF TGTGCCAGCAGTTACTTAAAACCGGGACTAGGTGTGTTGGAGACCCAGTACTTC
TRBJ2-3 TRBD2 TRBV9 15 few CASSLGTSGRITQYF TGTGCCAGCAGCTTAGGGACTAGCGGGAGGATAACGCAGTATTTT
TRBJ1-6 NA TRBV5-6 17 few CASSPMDRVSYNSPLHF TGTGCCAGCAGCCCCATGGACCGAGTCTCCTATAATTCACCCCTCCACTTT
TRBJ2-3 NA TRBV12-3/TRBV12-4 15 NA CASNVAADYTDTQYF TGTGCCAGCAACGTAGCGGCAGACTACACAGATACGCAGTATTTT
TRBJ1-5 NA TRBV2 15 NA CASSDKGRSNQPQHF TGTGCCAGCAGTGATAAAGGCAGAAGCAATCAGCCCCAGCATTTT
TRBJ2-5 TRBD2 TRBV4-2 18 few CASSQESSGDLSEETQYF TGTGCCAGCAGCCAAGAATCGAGCGGGGACCTCTCGGAAGAGACCCAGTACTTC
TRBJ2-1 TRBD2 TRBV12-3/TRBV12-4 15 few CASTESWGGRDEQFF TGTGCCAGCACCGAGAGCTGGGGGGGTCGGGATGAGCAGTTCTTC
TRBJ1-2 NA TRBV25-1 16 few CASSESRPGSSYGYTF TGTGCCAGCAGTGAATCGCGGCCCGGTTCGAGCTATGGCTACACCTTC
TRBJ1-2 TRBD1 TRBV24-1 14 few CATSDRGQDYGYTF TGTGCCACCAGTGACCGGGGACAGGACTATGGCTACACCTTC
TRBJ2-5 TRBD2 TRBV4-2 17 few CASSLRLGAGEQETQYF TGTGCCAGCAGCCTCCGTTTAGGAGCGGGGGAGCAAGAGACCCAGTACTTC
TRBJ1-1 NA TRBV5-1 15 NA CASSLATASNTEAFF TGCGCCAGCAGCTTGGCCACAGCCTCGAACACTGAAGCTTTCTTT
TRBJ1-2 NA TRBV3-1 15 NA CASSPAETFPYGYTF TGTGCCAGCAGCCCTGCCGAGACCTTCCCCTATGGCTACACCTTC
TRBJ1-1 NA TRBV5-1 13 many CASSLVVNTEAFF TGTGCCAGCAGTTTGGTGGTGAACACTGAAGCTTTCTTT
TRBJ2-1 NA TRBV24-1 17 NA CATSDQITGPTYNEQFF TGTGCCACCAGTGACCAGATCACCGGGCCGACATACAATGAGCAGTTCTTC
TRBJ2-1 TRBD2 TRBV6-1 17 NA CASSLMLAGPSYNEQFF TGTGCCAGCAGCCTGATGCTAGCGGGGCCGTCCTACAATGAGCAGTTCTTC
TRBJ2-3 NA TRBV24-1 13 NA CATSALQGSTQYF TGTGCCACCAGTGCCCTCCAAGGGAGTACGCAGTATTTT